The TCR beta chain described here comes from a study of beta chain features in type 1 diabetes. The study, taken as a whole, reports: Fewer insertions but more deletions were seen at VDJ junctions in type 1 diabetes patients. In every one of the four CD4+ subsets, TCRB CDR3s were moderately but significantly shorter in Type 1 diabetes patients.

To note about this clone: The antigen is undetermined.

Expressed TCRB transcripts were sequenced, since all the RNA that had been isolated was reverse transcribed. The repertoire was sequenced with immunoSEQ multiplex PCR; TCRdb's copy has only in-frame clones and lacks some. Found here are 500,000 to 650,000 clones, around 12% of them singletons; the top ten hold more than 0.1%. The V gene end was trimmed by 10 bases and the J gene end by 5 bases; junction bases not matched to a gene: 11. The CDR3 is 14 amino acids. Germline loops: CDR1 LNHDA, CDR2 SQIVND (reference sequence). Sequencing used naive CD4+ T cells from blood. The source of this sequence is a man younger than 45 with type 1 diabetes. The chain carries TRBV19 and TRBJ1-5; 7 positions match TRBD1. This chain's CDR3 is CATSGQVFYQPQHF. CDR3 DNA sequence: TGTGCCACCTCAGGACAGGTCTTTTATCAGCCCCAGCATTTT.